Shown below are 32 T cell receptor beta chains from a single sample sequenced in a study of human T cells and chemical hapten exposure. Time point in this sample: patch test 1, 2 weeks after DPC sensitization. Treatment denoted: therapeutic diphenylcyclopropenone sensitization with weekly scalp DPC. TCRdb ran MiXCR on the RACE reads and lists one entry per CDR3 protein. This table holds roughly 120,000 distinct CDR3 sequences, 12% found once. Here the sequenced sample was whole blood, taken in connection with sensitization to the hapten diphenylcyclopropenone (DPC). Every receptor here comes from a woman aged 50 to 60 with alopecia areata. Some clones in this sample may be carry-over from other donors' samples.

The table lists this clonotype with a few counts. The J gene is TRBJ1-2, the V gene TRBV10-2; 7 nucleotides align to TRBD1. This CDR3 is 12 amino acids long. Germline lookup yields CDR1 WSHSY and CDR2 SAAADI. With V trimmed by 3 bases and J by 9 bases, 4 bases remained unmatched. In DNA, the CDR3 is TGCGCCAGCAGTGAAAGGGACAGTAGCTACACCTTC. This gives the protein CASSERDSSYTF.

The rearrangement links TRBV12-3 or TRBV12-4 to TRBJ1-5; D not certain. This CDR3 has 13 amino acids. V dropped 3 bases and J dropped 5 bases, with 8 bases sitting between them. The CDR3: CASSFSPDQPQHF. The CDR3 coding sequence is TGTGCCAGCAGTTTTTCGCCGGATCAGCCCCAGCATTTT.

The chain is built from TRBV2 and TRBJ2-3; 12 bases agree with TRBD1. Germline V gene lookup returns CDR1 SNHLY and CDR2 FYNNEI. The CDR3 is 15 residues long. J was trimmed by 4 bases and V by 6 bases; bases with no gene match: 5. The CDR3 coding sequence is TGTGCCAGCAGCGGGACAGGGGGCGCAGCAGATACGCAGTATTTT. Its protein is CASSGTGGAADTQYF.

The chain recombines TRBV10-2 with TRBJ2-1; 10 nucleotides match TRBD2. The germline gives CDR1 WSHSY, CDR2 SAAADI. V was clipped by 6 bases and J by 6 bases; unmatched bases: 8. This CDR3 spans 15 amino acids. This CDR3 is CASRTAGGPGNEQFF. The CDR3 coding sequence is TGCGCCAGCAGGACAGCGGGAGGGCCGGGCAATGAGCAGTTCTTC.

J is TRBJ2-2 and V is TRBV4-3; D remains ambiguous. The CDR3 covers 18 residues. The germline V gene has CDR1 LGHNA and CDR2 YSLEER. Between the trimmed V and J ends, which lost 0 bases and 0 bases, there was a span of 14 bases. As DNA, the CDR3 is TGCGCCAGCAGCCAAGATCAATCGGGTCAAGCGAACACCGGGGAGCTGTTTTTT. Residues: CASSQDQSGQANTGELFF.

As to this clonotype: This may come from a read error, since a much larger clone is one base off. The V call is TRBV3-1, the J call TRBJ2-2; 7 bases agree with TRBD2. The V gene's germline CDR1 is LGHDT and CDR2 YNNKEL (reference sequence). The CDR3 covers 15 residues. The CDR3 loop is CTSSPHRAGAGELFF. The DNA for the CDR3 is TGTACCAGCAGCCCCCACCGGGCGGGAGCCGGGGAGCTGTTTTTT.

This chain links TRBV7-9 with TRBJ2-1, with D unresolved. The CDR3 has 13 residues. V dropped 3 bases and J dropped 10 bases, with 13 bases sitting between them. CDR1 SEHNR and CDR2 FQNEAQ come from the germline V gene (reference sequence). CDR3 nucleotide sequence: TGTGCCAGCAGCTTCGACGCAGTTCGCGAGCAGTTCTTC. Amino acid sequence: CASSFDAVREQFF.

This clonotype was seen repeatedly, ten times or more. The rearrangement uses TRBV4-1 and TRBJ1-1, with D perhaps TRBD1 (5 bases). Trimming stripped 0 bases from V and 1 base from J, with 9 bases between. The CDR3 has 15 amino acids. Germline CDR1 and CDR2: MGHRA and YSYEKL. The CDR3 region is CASSQEGRKNTEAFF. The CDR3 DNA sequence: TGCGCCAGCAGCCAAGAGGGACGGAAGAACACTGAAGCTTTCTTT.

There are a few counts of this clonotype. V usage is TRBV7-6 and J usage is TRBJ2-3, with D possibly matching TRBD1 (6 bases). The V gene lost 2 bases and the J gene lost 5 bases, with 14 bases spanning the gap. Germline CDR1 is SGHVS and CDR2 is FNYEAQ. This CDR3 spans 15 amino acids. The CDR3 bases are TGTGCCAGCAGCTTATCCTCCTTGACAGGAGATACGCAGTATTTT. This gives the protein CASSLSSLTGDTQYF.

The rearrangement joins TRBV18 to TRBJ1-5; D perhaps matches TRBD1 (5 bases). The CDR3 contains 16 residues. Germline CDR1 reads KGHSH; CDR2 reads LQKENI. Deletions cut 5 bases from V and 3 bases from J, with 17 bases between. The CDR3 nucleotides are TGTGCCAGCTCAACTACGGGACGGACCATCAATCAGCCCCAGCATTTT. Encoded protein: CASSTTGRTINQPQHF.

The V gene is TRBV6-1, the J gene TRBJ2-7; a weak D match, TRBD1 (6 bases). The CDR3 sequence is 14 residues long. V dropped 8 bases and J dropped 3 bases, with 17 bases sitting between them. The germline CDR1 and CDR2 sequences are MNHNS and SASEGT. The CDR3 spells CASYDRDTYYEQYF. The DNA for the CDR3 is TGTGCCAGCTACGACCGGGACACCTACTACGAGCAGTACTTC.

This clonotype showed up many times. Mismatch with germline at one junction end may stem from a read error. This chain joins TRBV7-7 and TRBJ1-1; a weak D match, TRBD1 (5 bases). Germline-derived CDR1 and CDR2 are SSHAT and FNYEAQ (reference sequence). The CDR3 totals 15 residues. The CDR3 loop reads CASSPLARGETEAFF. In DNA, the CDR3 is TGTGCTAGCAGCCCCCTCGCCCGGGGGGAAACTGAAGCTTTCTTT.

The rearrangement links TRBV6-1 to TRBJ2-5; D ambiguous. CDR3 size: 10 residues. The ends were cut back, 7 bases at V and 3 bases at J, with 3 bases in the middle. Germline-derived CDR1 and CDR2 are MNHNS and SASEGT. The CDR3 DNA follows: TGTGCCAGCAAAGAAGAGACCCAGTACTTC. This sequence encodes CASKEETQYF.

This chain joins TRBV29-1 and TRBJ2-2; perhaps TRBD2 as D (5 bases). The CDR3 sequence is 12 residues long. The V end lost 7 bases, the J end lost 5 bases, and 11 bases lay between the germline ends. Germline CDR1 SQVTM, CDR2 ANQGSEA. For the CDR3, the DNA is TGCAGCGCTATGGACTGGACCGGGGAGCTGTTTTTT. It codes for CSAMDWTGELFF.

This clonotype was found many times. CDR3 residues: CASSQSRRGGYTF. Written as DNA, the CDR3 is TGTGCCAGCAGCCAATCGCGCAGGGGAGGCTACACCTTC. This sequence joins TRBV3-1 and TRBJ1-2; the D gene is possibly TRBD1 (6 bases). CDR1 and CDR2 from the germline V gene are LGHDT and YNNKEL (reference sequence). The CDR3 has 13 residues. V gave up 2 bases and J gave up 8 bases, with 12 bases separating them.

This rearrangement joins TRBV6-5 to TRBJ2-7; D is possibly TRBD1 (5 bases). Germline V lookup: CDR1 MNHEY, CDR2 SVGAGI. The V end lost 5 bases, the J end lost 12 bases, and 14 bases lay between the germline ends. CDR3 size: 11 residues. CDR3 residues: CASSNQGSAYF. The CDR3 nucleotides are TGTGCCAGCAGTAACCAGGGATCCGCGTACTTC.

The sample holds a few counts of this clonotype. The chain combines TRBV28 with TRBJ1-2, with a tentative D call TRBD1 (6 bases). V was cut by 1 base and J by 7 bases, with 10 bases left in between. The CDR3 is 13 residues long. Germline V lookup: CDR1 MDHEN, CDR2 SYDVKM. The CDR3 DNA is TGTGCCAGCAGTTTATTGGCAGGGGTTGGCTACACCTTC. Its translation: CASSLLAGVGYTF.

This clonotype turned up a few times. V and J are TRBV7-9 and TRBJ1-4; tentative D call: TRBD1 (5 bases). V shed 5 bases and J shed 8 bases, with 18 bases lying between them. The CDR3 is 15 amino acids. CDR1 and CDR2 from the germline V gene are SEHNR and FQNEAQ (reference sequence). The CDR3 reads CASSRWRGAKEKLFF. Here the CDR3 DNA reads TGTGCCAGCAGCCGCTGGCGAGGGGCCAAAGAAAAACTGTTTTTT. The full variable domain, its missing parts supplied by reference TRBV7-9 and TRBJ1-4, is DTGVSQNPRHKITKRGQNVTFRCDPISEHNRLYWYRQTLGQGPEFLTYFQNEAQLEKSRLLSDRFSAERPKGSFSTLEIQRTEQGDSAMYLCASSRWRGAKEKLFFGSGTQLSVL.

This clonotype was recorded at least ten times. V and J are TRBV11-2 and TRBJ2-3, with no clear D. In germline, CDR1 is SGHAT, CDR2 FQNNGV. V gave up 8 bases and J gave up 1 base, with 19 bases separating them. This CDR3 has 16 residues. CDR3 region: CASSVRRLAGTDTQYF. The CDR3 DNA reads TGTGCCAGCTCCGTTCGTCGACTGGCAGGCACAGATACGCAGTATTTT.

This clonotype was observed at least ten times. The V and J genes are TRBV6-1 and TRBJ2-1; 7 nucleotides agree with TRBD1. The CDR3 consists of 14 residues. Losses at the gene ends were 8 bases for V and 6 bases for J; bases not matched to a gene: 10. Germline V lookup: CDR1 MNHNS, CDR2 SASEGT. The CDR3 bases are TGTGCCAGCTTAGACAGGGCCTTCTCCAATGAGCAGTTCTTC. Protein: CASLDRAFSNEQFF.

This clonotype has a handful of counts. The chain's CDR3 is CASSPGYSGQTYEQYF. In DNA, the CDR3 is TGTGCCAGCTCACCAGGTTATTCGGGACAGACCTACGAGCAGTACTTC. The chain carries TRBV18 and TRBJ2-7; 7 bases line up with TRBD1. V lost 2 bases to trimming and J lost 2 bases; unmatched junction nucleotides: 9. The CDR3 is 16 amino acids. Germline V gives CDR1 KGHSH, CDR2 LQKENI.

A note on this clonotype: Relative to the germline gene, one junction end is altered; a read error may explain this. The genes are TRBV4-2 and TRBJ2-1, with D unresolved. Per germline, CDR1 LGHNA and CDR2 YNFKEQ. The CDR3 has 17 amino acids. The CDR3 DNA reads TGTGCCAGCAGACAAGAGATTACCAACCCGGGCCGCAATGAGCAGTTCTTC. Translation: CASRQEITNPGRNEQFF.

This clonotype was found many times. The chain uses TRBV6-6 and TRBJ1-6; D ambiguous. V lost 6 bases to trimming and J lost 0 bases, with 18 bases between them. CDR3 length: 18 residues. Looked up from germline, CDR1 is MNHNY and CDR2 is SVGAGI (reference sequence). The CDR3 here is CASSRLDGGGSYNSPLHF. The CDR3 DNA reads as TGTGCCAGCAGCCGGCTCGACGGTGGTGGCTCCTATAATTCACCCCTCCACTTT.

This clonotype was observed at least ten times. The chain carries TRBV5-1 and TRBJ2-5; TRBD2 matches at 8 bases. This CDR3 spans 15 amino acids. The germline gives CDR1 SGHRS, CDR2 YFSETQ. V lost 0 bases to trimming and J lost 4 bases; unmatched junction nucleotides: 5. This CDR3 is CASSLEGLDGETQYF. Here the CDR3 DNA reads TGCGCCAGCAGCTTGGAGGGACTAGATGGAGAGACCCAGTACTTC.

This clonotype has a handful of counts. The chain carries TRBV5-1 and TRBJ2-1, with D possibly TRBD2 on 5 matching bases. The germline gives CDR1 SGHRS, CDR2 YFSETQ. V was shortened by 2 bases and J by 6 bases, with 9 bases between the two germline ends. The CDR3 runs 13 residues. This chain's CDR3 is CASSFTLANEQFF. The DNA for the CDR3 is TGCGCCAGCAGCTTTACGCTAGCCAATGAGCAGTTCTTC.

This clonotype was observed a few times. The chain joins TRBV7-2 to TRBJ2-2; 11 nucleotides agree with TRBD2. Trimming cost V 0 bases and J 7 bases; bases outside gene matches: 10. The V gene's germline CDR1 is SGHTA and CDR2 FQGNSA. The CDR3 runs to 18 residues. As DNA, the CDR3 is TGTGCCAGCAGCTTAGCGCTAGGGCTAGCGGGAGGAGGCGGGGAGCTGTTTTTT. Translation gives CASSLALGLAGGGGELFF.

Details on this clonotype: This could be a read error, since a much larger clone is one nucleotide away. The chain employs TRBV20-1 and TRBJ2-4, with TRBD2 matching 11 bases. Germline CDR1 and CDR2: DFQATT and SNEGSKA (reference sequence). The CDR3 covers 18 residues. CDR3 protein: CSARDPLLAGGPKNIQNF. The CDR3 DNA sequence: TGCAGTGCTAGAGATCCCCTCCTAGCGGGAGGACCCAAAAACATTCAGAACTTC.

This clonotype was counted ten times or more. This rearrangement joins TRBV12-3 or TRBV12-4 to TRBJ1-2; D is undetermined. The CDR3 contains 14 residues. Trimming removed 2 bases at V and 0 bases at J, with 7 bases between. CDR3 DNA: TGTGCCAGCAGTTTAAGGGAAACTAACTATGGCTACACCTTC. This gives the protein CASSLRETNYGYTF.

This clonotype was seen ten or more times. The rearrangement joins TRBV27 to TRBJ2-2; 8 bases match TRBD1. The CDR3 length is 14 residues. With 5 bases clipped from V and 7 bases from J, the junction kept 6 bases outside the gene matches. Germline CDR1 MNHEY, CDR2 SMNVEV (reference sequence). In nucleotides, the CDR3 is TGTGCCAGCAGTAAGACAGGGGTCCACGGGGAGCTGTTTTTT. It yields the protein CASSKTGVHGELFF.

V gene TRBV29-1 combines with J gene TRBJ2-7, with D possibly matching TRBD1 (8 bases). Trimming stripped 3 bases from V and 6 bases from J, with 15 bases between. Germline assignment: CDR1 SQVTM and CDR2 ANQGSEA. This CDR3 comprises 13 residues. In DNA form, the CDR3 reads TGCAGCGTTGAGCCCTACAGGGGGGGCGAGCAGTACTTC. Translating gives CSVEPYRGGEQYF.

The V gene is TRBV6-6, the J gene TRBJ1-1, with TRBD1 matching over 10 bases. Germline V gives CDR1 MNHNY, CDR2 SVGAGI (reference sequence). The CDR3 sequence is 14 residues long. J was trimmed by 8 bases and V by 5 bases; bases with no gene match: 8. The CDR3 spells CASSRDRGPKEAFF. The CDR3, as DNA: TGTGCCAGCAGTCGGGACAGGGGACCCAAGGAAGCTTTCTTT.

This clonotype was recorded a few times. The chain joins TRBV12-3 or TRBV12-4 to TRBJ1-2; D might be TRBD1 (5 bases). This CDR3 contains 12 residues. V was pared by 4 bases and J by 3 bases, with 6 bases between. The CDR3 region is CASSWDYYGYTF. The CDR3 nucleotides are TGTGCCAGCAGTTGGGACTACTATGGCTACACCTTC.